What follows are 26 T cell receptor beta chains derived from one specimen sequenced in a study of blood T cell repertoires in COVID-19. Some clones are missing from TCRdb's copy, which holds only in-frame ones; the method was immunoSEQ multiplex PCR. The sample has about 130,000 clones, 70% to 90% seen once. Material for sequencing was peripheral blood. All receptors come from a woman in her forties or fifties with acute or convalescent COVID-19.

Comments on this clone: The sample has other DNA sequences that encode this CDR3 too. The chain has TRBV20-1 and TRBJ1-1; D remains unclear. The CDR3 covers 12 residues. Trimming pared 3 bases from V and 2 bases from J, leaving 7 bases between. CDR1 DFQATT and CDR2 SNEGSKA come from the germline V gene (reference sequence). CDR3 region: CSASIRNTEAFF. The CDR3 coding sequence is TGCAGTGCTAGTATCAGAAACACTGAAGCTTTCTTT.

This clone has only a few counts. The J gene is TRBJ1-5, the V gene TRBV19; TRBD1 matches 8 bases. Germline CDR1 is LNHDA and CDR2 is SQIVND (reference sequence). The CDR3 extends over 17 amino acids. Unmatched junction bases numbered 9, after V lost 5 bases and J lost 0 bases. CDR3 DNA: TGTGCCAGTAGTCGGGGACAGGTGGGCTATAGCAATCAGCCCCAGCATTTT. Amino acids: CASSRGQVGYSNQPQHF.

CDR3 in amino acids: CASTRGGFTEAFF. The CDR3 nucleotides are TGTGCCAGCACCCGAGGAGGGTTCACTGAAGCTTTCTTT. The J gene is TRBJ1-1, the V gene TRBV2; D ambiguous. The CDR3 length is 13 residues. Germline CDR1 reads SNHLY; CDR2 reads FYNNEI. V was trimmed by 7 bases and J by 4 bases, leaving 13 bases between them.

This chain uses TRBV28 with TRBJ1-3; D ambiguous. Germline assignment: CDR1 MDHEN and CDR2 SYDVKM. The V and J ends lost 0 bases and 0 bases respectively, with 12 bases between them. The CDR3 runs to 17 residues. The CDR3 DNA reads TGTGCCAGCAGTTTATGGAGTACAGCGGACTCTGGAAACACCATATATTTT. Amino acid sequence: CASSLWSTADSGNTIYF.

This chain joins TRBV6-1 and TRBJ1-4; D is possibly TRBD1 (6 bases). Germline CDR1 MNHNS, CDR2 SASEGT. The V end lost 2 bases, the J end lost 7 bases, and 14 bases lay between the germline ends. The CDR3 runs to 15 residues. CDR3 protein: CASSELAGASEKLFF. CDR3 bases: TGTGCCAGCAGTGAACTGGCGGGGGCTTCTGAAAAACTGTTTTTT.

This clone was counted only a few times. The gene calls are TRBV5-1 and TRBJ1-1; D gene unclear. The germline V gene encodes CDR1 SGHRS and CDR2 YFSETQ. Trimming cost V 1 base and J 1 base, with 8 bases left between them. CDR3 length: 14 amino acids. The CDR3 region has the DNA TGCGCCAGCAGCTTGTTTACAGAGAACACTGAAGCTTTCTTT. As protein: CASSLFTENTEAFF.

This chain links TRBV15 with TRBJ2-5; 7 nucleotides align to TRBD1. Trimming took 1 base from V and 4 from J; bases not matched to a gene: 6. The CDR3 is 15 residues long. Germline loops: CDR1 LNHNV, CDR2 YYDKDF (reference sequence). DNA for the CDR3: TGTGCCACCAGCAGAGTCCGACAGGGACGAGAGACCCAGTACTTC. It specifies CATSRVRQGRETQYF.

The genes are TRBV7-2 and TRBJ2-1, with D maybe TRBD2 (5 bases). V gave up 5 bases and J gave up 0 bases, with 11 bases separating them. Germline V gene data show CDR1 as SGHTA and CDR2 as FQGNSA. CDR3 length: 15 residues. CDR3 region: CASSPSLPSYNEQFF. The CDR3 bases are TGTGCCAGCAGCCCTAGCCTACCCTCCTACAATGAGCAGTTCTTC.

The chain links TRBV12-3 or TRBV12-4 to TRBJ1-6; 7 bases map to TRBD1. V shed 8 bases and J 7 bases; nucleotides not matched to a gene: 5. The CDR3 consists of 13 residues. The DNA for the CDR3 is TGTGCCAGCGCCCAACAGGGGAATTCACCCCTCCACTTT. Amino acid sequence: CASAQQGNSPLHF.

This chain joins TRBV19 and TRBJ1-5; perhaps TRBD1 as D (5 bases). Germline assignment: CDR1 LNHDA and CDR2 SQIVND (reference sequence). V lost 3 bases and J lost 6, with 15 bases in between. This CDR3 has 15 residues. This CDR3 reads CASSISGGGSQPQHF. CDR3 DNA: TGTGCCAGTAGTATCTCTGGGGGAGGAAGTCAGCCCCAGCATTTT.

The chain joins TRBV28 to TRBJ2-2; 8 bases agree with TRBD2. The CDR3 covers 15 residues. From germline, CDR1 is MDHEN and CDR2 SYDVKM. The junction had 3 bases not matched to a gene; V was cut back by 3 bases and J by 3 bases. CDR3 sequence: CASSFSGGYTGELFF. The CDR3 DNA is TGTGCCAGCAGTTTCTCGGGGGGGTACACCGGGGAGCTGTTTTTT.

The count of this clone is one. The CDR3 protein is CAWRMAGGNSPLHF. The CDR3 DNA follows: TGTGCCTGGAGGATGGCAGGGGGGAATTCACCCCTCCACTTT. The chain uses TRBV30 and TRBJ1-6; 7 positions match TRBD1. The CDR3 covers 14 residues. Trimming removed 3 bases from V and 7 bases from J; junction bases left unmatched: 6. The germline gives CDR1 GTSNPN, CDR2 SVGIG (reference sequence).

This rearrangement joins TRBV3-1 (or the pseudogene TRBV3-2) to TRBJ1-2; D is uncertain. V was shortened by 3 bases and J by 2 bases, with 13 bases between the two germline ends. Germline V lookup: CDR1 LGHDT, CDR2 YNNKEL (reference sequence). CDR3 length equals 15 residues. The CDR3 sequence is CASSHTSGGNYGYTF. Written as DNA, the CDR3 is TGTGCCAGCAGCCATACCTCGGGTGGGAACTATGGCTACACCTTC.

CDR3 sequence: CASSLSSRQTYNSPLHF. The DNA of the CDR3 is TGTGCCAGCAGTTTATCGTCCCGACAGACCTATAATTCACCCCTCCACTTT. V usage is TRBV27 and J usage is TRBJ1-6; D is possibly TRBD1 (5 bases). Germline CDR1 is MNHEY and CDR2 is SMNVEV (reference sequence). There are 17 residues in the CDR3. Trimming shortened V by 0 bases and J by 2 bases, and 11 bases separated the two germline ends.

The rearrangement joins TRBV2 to TRBJ2-5; 8 bases map to TRBD1. Germline V gives CDR1 SNHLY, CDR2 FYNNEI. This CDR3 has 14 amino acids. V lost 7 bases and J lost 4; bases outside the gene matches: 8. The DNA for the CDR3 is TGTGCCAGCAATACGGACAGGGCAGGAGAGACCCAGTACTTC. Residues: CASNTDRAGETQYF.

CDR3 amino acids: CASSSNRESYEQYF. CDR3 DNA sequence: TGTGCCAGCAGTTCTAACAGGGAGTCCTACGAGCAGTACTTC. The chain couples TRBV27 to TRBJ2-7; TRBD1 is a possible D gene (6 bases). Deletions cut 4 bases from V and 1 base from J, with 11 bases between. This CDR3 is built from 14 residues. Germline loops: CDR1 MNHEY, CDR2 SMNVEV (reference sequence).

J is TRBJ1-1 and V is TRBV7-9; D is ambiguous. V lost 6 bases and J 2 bases, leaving 10 bases between the germline ends. The germline V gene encodes CDR1 SEHNR and CDR2 FQNEAQ (reference sequence). CDR3 length: 13 amino acids. CDR3 DNA sequence: TGTGCCAGCAGTCTGACACTTAACACTGAAGCTTTCTTT. Residues: CASSLTLNTEAFF.

The chain uses TRBV9 and TRBJ2-7, with D maybe TRBD1 (6 bases). The CDR3 extends over 15 amino acids. Per germline, CDR1 SGDLS and CDR2 YYNGEE. Trimming pared 3 bases from V and 2 bases from J, leaving 15 bases between. The CDR3 DNA is TGTGCCAGCAGCGCTGGACAGTTCCTGCCCTACGAGCAGTACTTC. Translated, it gives CASSAGQFLPYEQYF.

This chain joins TRBV5-1 and TRBJ2-3; 10 nucleotides align to TRBD1. V lost 3 bases to trimming and J lost 4 bases; unmatched junction nucleotides: 8. The CDR3 is 16 amino acids. The germline gives CDR1 SGHRS, CDR2 YFSETQ. Written as DNA, the CDR3 is TGCGCCAGCAGCTCCTTGGGGGACAGGGGATCAGATACGCAGTATTTT. Residues: CASSSLGDRGSDTQYF.

This rearrangement joins TRBV5-1 to TRBJ1-1; 7 bases are a match to TRBD1. V was pared by 6 bases and J by 0 bases, with 8 bases of the junction left unmatched. This CDR3 has 15 residues. Germline-derived CDR1 and CDR2 are SGHRS and YFSETQ. CDR3 region: CASTQTGMMNTEAFF. For the CDR3, the DNA is TGCGCCAGCACCCAGACAGGGATGATGAACACTGAAGCTTTCTTT. Variable domain in full (rest from reference TRBV5-1 and TRBJ1-1): KAGVTQTPRYLIKTRGQQVTLSCSPISGHRSVSWYQQTPGQGLQFLFEYFSETQRNKGNFPGRFSGRQFSNSRSEMNVSTLELGDSALYLCASTQTGMMNTEAFFGQGTRLTVV.

The rearrangement joins TRBV5-4 to TRBJ2-6; TRBD1 matches 7 bases. The trim removed 4 bases at V and 3 bases at J, leaving 4 bases unmatched. Germline CDR1 is SGHNT and CDR2 is YYREEE (reference sequence). There are 15 residues in the CDR3. The CDR3 here is CASSPDRDGANVLTF. Written as DNA, the CDR3 is TGTGCCAGCAGCCCTGACAGGGATGGGGCCAACGTCCTGACTTTC.

The chain has TRBV27 and TRBJ2-7; 11 bases map to TRBD2. The CDR3 has 19 residues. Germline lookup yields CDR1 MNHEY and CDR2 SMNVEV (reference sequence). J gave up 4 bases and V 4 bases, and 18 bases lay outside the gene matches. The CDR3 DNA reads TGTGCCAGCAGTTATCGCAGAGGAACTAGCGGGAGAATAGGATACGAGCAGTACTTC. This codes for CASSYRRGTSGRIGYEQYF.

Regarding this clone: Compared with germline, one end of the junction differs, possibly owing to a read error. J is TRBJ2-1 and V is TRBV5-1; TRBD2 is a possible D gene (5 bases). The germline V gene has CDR1 SGHRS and CDR2 YFSETQ. CDR3 length: 15 residues. CDR3 sequence reads: CASSPGRTSYDEQFF. The CDR3 nucleotides read TGCGCCAGCAGCCCCGGACGGACTTCCTACGATGAGCAGTTCTTC.

The chain is built from TRBV27 and TRBJ1-6; 10 nucleotides line up with TRBD1. Per the germline V gene, CDR1 is MNHEY and CDR2 is SMNVEV (reference sequence). The CDR3 consists of 16 residues. The junction had 7 bases not matched to a gene; V was cut back by 1 base and J by 10 bases. CDR3: CASSLWGDRGASPLHF. For the CDR3, the DNA is TGTGCCAGCAGTTTATGGGGGGACAGGGGTGCCTCACCCCTCCACTTT.

The chain recombines TRBV19 with TRBJ2-6; D is possibly TRBD2 (5 bases). This CDR3 is built from 13 residues. V gave up 6 bases and J gave up 2 bases, with 5 bases separating them. Germline values: CDR1 LNHDA, CDR2 SQIVND (reference sequence). CDR3 residues: CASRRAGANVLTF. For the CDR3, the DNA is TGTGCCAGTAGGAGGGCTGGGGCCAACGTCCTGACTTTC.

This rearrangement joins TRBV28 to TRBJ2-7, with a possible D match to TRBD2 (5 bases). The CDR3 sequence is 12 residues long. Germline CDR1 reads MDHEN; CDR2 reads SYDVKM. V was shortened by 10 bases and J by 6 bases, with 16 bases between the two germline ends. The CDR3 DNA sequence: TGTGCCAACTCCGACCAGGCGGGCGAGCAGTACTTC. Its protein product is CANSDQAGEQYF.